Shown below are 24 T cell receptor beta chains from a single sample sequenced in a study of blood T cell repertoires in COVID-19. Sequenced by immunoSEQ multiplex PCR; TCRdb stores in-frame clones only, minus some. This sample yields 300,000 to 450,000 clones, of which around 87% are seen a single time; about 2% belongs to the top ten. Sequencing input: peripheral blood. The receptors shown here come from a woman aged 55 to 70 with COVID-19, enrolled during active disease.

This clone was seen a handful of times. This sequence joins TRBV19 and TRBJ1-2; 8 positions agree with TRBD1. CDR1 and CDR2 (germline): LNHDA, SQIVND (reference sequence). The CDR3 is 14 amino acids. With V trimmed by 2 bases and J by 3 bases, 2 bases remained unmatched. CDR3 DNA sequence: TGTGCCAGTAGTATACAGGGGGCCTACTATGGCTACACCTTC. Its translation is CASSIQGAYYGYTF. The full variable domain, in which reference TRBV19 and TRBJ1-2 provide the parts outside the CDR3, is DGGITQSPKYLFRKEGQNVTLSCEQNLNHDAMYWYRQDPGQGLRLIYYSQIVNDFQKGDIAEGYSVSREKKESFPLTVTSAQKNPTAFYLCASSIQGAYYGYTFGSGTRLTVV.

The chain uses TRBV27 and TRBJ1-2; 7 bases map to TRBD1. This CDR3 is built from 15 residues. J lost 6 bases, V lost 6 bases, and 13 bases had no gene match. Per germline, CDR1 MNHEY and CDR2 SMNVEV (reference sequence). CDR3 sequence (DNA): TGTGCCAGCAGCTCACAGGGGCTGCACAGTGATGGCTACACCTTC. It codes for CASSSQGLHSDGYTF.

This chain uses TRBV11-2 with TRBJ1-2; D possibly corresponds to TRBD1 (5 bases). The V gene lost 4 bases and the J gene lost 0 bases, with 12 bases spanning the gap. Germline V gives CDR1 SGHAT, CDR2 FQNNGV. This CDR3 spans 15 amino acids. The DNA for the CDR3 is TGTGCCAGCAGCTGGGGGAGGACTACTAACTATGGCTACACCTTC. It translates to CASSWGRTTNYGYTF.

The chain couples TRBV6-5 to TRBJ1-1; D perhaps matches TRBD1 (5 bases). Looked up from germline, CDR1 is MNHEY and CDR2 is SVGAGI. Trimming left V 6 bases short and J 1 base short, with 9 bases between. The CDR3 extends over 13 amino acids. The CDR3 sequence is CASRLDRNTEAFF. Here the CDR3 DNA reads TGTGCCAGCAGACTCGACAGGAACACTGAAGCTTTCTTT.

CDR3 residues: CASKQSYSTDTQYF. CDR3 DNA sequence: TGTGCCAGCAAACAGAGTTATAGCACAGATACGCAGTATTTT. V gene TRBV6-4 combines with J gene TRBJ2-3; D gene ambiguous. Trimming removed 7 bases from V and 0 bases from J, with 11 bases in between. This CDR3 has 14 residues. Germline-derived CDR1 and CDR2 are MRHNA and SNTAGT.

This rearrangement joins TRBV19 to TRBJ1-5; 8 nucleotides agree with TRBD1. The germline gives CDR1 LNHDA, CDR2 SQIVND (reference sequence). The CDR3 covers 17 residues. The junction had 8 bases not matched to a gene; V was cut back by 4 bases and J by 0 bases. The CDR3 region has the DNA TGTGCCAGTAGTAGCGCCCAGGGGGCTCGTAGCAATCAGCCCCAGCATTTT. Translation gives CASSSAQGARSNQPQHF.

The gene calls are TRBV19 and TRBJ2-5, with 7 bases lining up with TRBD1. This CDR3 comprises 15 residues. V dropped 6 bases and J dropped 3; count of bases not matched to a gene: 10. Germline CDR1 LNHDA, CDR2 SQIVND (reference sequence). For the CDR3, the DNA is TGTGCCAGTAGGGCCCGACAGGGAGAGGAAGAGACCCAGTACTTC. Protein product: CASRARQGEEETQYF.

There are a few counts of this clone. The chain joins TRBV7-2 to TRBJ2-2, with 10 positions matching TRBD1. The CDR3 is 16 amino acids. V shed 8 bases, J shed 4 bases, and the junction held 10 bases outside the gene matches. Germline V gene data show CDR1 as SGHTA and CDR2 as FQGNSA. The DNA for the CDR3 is TGTGCCAGCGGCACCCGTGGGACAGGGGTCACCGGGGAGCTGTTTTTT. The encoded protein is CASGTRGTGVTGELFF.

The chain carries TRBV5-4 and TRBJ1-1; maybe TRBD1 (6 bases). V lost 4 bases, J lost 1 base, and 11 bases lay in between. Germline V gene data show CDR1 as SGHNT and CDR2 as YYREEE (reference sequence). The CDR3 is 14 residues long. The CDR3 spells CASSHRVPNTEAFF. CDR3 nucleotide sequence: TGTGCCAGCAGCCACAGGGTTCCGAACACTGAAGCTTTCTTT.

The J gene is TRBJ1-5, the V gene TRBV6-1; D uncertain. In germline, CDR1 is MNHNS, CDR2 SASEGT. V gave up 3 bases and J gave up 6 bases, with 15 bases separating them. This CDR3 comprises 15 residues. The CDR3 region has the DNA TGTGCCAGCAGTGATCTGACACTAGGGCCTCAGCCCCAGCATTTT. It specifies CASSDLTLGPQPQHF.

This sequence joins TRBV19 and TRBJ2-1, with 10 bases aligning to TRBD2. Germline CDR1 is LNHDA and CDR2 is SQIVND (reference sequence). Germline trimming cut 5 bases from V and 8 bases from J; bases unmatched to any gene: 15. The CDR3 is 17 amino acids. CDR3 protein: CASSQRLERGGDDEQFF. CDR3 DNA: TGTGCCAGTAGTCAAAGGCTCGAGCGGGGGGGAGATGATGAGCAGTTCTTC.

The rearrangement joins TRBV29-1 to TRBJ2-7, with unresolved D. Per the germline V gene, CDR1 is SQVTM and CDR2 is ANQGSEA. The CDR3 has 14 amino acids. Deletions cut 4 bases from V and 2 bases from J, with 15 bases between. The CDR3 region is CSVVAVKTTYEQYF. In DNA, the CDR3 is TGCAGCGTTGTAGCCGTCAAAACTACCTACGAGCAGTACTTC.

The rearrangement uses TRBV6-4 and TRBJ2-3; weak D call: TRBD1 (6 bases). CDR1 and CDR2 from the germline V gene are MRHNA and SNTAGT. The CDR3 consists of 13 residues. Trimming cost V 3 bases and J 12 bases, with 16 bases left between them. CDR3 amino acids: CASSETAGVGQYF. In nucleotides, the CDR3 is TGTGCCAGCAGTGAAACCGCAGGGGTAGGTCAGTATTTT.

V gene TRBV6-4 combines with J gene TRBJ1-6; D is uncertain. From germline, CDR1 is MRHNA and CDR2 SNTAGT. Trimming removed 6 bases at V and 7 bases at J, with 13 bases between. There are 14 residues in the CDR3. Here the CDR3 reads CASSEAFINSPLHF. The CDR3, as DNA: TGTGCCAGCAGCGAAGCCTTCATAAATTCACCCCTCCACTTT.

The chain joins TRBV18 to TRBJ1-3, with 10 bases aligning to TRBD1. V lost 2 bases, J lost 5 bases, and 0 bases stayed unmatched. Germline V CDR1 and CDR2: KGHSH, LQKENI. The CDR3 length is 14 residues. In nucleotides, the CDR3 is TGTGCCAGCTCACCAGACAGGGGGCGAAACACCATATATTTT. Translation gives CASSPDRGRNTIYF.

The CDR3 bases are TGTGCCAGCAGCCAAGCGGTTACTTTTAGCACAGATACGCAGTATTTT. Its translation: CASSQAVTFSTDTQYF. V usage is TRBV3-1 (or the pseudogene TRBV3-2) and J usage is TRBJ2-3; D unclear. V lost 1 base, J lost 0 bases, and 11 bases lay in between. The CDR3 contains 16 residues. The germline gives CDR1 LGHDT, CDR2 YNNKEL (reference sequence).

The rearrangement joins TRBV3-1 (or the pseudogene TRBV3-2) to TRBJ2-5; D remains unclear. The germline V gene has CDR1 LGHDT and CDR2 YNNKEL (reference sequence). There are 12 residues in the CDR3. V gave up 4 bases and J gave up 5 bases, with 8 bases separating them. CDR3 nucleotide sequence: TGTGCCAGCAGCCCCCTCCGGGAGACCCAGTACTTC. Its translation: CASSPLRETQYF.

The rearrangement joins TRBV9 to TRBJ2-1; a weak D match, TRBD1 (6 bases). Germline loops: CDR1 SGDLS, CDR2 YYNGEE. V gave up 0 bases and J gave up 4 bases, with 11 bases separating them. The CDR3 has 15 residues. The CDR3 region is CASSVDRAGYNEQFF. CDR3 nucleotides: TGTGCCAGCAGCGTAGACAGGGCCGGTTACAATGAGCAGTTCTTC.

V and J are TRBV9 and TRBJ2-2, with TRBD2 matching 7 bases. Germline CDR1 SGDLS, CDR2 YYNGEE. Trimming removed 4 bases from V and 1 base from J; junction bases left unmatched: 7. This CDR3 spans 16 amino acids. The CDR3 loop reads CASSSRPGGNTGELFF. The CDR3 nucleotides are TGTGCCAGCAGCTCCCGTCCGGGGGGGAACACCGGGGAGCTGTTTTTT.

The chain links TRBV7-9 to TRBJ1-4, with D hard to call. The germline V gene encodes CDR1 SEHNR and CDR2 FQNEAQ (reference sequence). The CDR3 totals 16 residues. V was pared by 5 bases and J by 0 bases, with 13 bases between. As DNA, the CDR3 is TGTGCCAGCAGCCCCAACCCGACTGCAACTAATGAAAAACTGTTTTTT. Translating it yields CASSPNPTATNEKLFF.

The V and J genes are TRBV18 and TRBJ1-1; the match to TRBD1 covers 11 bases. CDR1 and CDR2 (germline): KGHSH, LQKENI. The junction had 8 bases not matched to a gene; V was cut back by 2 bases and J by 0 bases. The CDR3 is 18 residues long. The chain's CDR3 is CASSPRTGGARMNTEAFF. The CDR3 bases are TGTGCCAGCTCACCAAGGACAGGGGGCGCGAGGATGAACACTGAAGCTTTCTTT. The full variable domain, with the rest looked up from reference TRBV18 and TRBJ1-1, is NAGVMQNPRHLVRRRGQEARLRCSPMKGHSHVYWYRQLPEEGLKFMVYLQKENIIDESGMPKERFSAEFPKEGPSILRIQQVVRGDSAAYFCASSPRTGGARMNTEAFFGQGTRLTVV.

The CDR3 nucleotides read TGTGCCAGCAGTCCTACAGGGGTCGGAGCACCCCTCCACTTT. Amino acid sequence: CASSPTGVGAPLHF. The chain is built from TRBV11-1 and TRBJ1-6; the match to TRBD1 covers 7 bases. The CDR3 is 14 amino acids. Germline CDR1 SGHAT, CDR2 FQDESV (reference sequence). V gave up 6 bases and J gave up 11 bases; unmatched junction bases: 10.

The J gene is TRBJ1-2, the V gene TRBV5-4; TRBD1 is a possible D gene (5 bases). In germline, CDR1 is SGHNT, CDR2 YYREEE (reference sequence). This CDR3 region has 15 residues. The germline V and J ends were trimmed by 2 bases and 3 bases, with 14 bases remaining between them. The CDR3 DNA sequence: TGTGCCAGCAGCTTTGGCTCCAGGGCGGACTATGGCTACACCTTC. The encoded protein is CASSFGSRADYGYTF.

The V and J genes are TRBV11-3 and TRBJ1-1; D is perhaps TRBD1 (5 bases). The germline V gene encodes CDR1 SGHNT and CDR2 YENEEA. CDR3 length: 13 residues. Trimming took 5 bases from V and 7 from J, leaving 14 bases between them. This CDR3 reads CASSAGPSVEAFF. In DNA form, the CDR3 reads TGTGCCAGCAGCGCGGGACCGTCCGTTGAAGCTTTCTTT.